This TCR beta chain derives from a study of T cell repertoires in cytomegalovirus infection. CDR3 size: 11 residues. From germline, CDR1 is SGHTA and CDR2 FQGNSA. V dropped 5 bases and J dropped 8 bases, with 7 bases sitting between them. A single record per CDR3 protein comes from TCRdb applying MiXCR to the reads. The profile covers roughly 230,000 distinct CDR3 sequences, with about 7% appearing a single time and under 7% taken by the ten largest. The table lists this clonotype with many counts. This TCR was sampled from a human donor in good health (CMV status not recorded). Some clones in this sample may be carry-over from other donors' samples. The source material was PBMCs. The chain employs TRBV7-2 and TRBJ1-3; D gene ambiguous. The CDR3 reads CASSMRDTIYF. The CDR3 DNA is TGTGCCAGCAGCATGAGGGACACCATATATTTT.